These 3 T cell receptor beta chains came from one sample sequenced in a study of sequential checkpoint blockade in melanoma. Sequencing used immunoSEQ multiplex PCR; TCRdb keeps in-frame clones, though not all of them. The sample has fewer than 15,000 clones; about 56% are singletons. Noted treatment: randomized to nivolumab then ipilimumab (arm A) or the reverse (arm B). The sample consisted of CD8+ T cells sorted from blood (inferred from file names), taken from a patient given nivolumab and ipilimumab in sequence. The receptors originated from a human donor with melanoma.

This chain connects TRBV5-8 to TRBJ2-1, with D perhaps TRBD1 (8 bases). V lost 7 bases and J lost 4, with 24 bases in between. Germline CDR1 reads SGHTS; CDR2 reads YDEGEE. This CDR3 has 17 amino acids. The CDR3 loop reads CASGQGIAGVEYNEQFF. CDR3 in DNA: TGTGCCAGCGGACAGGGAATCGCGGGAGTTGAGTACAATGAGCAGTTCTTC. Using reference TRBV5-8 and TRBJ2-1 for the parts outside the CDR3, the full variable domain is EAGVTQSPTHLIKTRGQQATLRCSPISGHTSVYWYQQALGLGLQFLLWYDEGEERNRGNFPPRFSGRQFPNYSSELNVNALELEDSALYLCASGQGIAGVEYNEQFFGPGTRLTVL.

The gene calls are TRBV28 and TRBJ2-7, with TRBD1 as a possible D gene (5 bases). V shed 4 bases and J shed 10 bases, with 11 bases lying between them. CDR3 length equals 11 residues. The germline gives CDR1 MDHEN, CDR2 SYDVKM. For the CDR3, the DNA is TGTGCCAGCAGTTACGACAGCGCCCAGTACTTC. Translating gives CASSYDSAQYF.

CDR3 residues: CASSIGRRVDEQFF. CDR3 DNA sequence: TGTGCCAGTAGTATAGGGAGGAGGGTTGATGAGCAGTTCTTC. The chain is built from TRBV19 and TRBJ2-1; a weak D match, TRBD2 (6 bases). This CDR3 is built from 14 residues. The V gene's germline CDR1 is LNHDA and CDR2 SQIVND (reference sequence). Trimming stripped 1 base from V and 8 bases from J, with 12 bases between.